This T cell receptor (beta chain) appears in the sequencing data of a study of CD8 T cells in Susac syndrome. J gave up 4 bases and V 1 base, and 7 bases lay outside the gene matches. CDR3 size: 15 residues. In germline, CDR1 is DFQATT, CDR2 SNEGSKA (reference sequence). RNA totalling about 0.5 to 1 ug underwent reverse transcription with random hexamers. TCRdb redid the calling of the immunoSEQ multiplex PCR reads with MiXCR, one entry per CDR3 protein. Among some 180,000 distinct CDR3 sequences listed, about 95% were seen once. The TCR sequence derives from a human donor in good health. The chain employs TRBV20-1 and TRBJ2-7; TRBD2 matches at 10 bases. The specimen sequenced was CD4+ T cells from PBMCs. The CDR3 DNA reads as TGCAGTGCTAGAGTCTCTAGCGGGGGAGCATACGAGCAGTACTTC. It specifies CSARVSSGGAYEQYF.